The TCR delta chain described here comes from a study of γδ T cells in repeated Plasmodium falciparum infection. Across the study: Donors had four controlled P. falciparum NF54 infections over around 640 days. Each infection was followed by sampling at 21 days, plus baseline and some pre-infection draws. Findings and caveats of the study: Compared with Australian children, Malian Vdelta2-negative repertoires seemed more clonal, less diverse, less shared.

Each sorted gammadelta sample had TRG and TRD chains sequenced. TCRdb fed the multiplex PCR reads into CATT to redo clone calling. In the table there are 75,000 to 100,000 delta-chain clones, more than 1.4% of which are singletons. Bulk repertoires came from Vgamma9/Vdelta2+ or Vdelta2-negative gammadelta T cells flow-sorted from PBMC. The sample holds a few counts of this clone. Its specificity is unknown. The protein that TCRdb holds for this DNA derives from a much larger clone and differs from the translated DNA at residue 14, which likely indicates a read error; the protein shown here is translated from the DNA. The CDR3 totals 19 residues. Trimming at V came to 4 bases and at J to 8 bases, leaving 19 bases not matched to a gene. CDR1 and CDR2 from the germline V gene are TSWWSYY and QGS.

The origin of this receptor is a pool of human donors (malaria-infected and uninfected, not separated). The specimen sequenced was gamma-delta T cells from blood. The rearrangement uses TRDV1 and TRDJ1; TRDD3 matches 13 bases. The CDR3 region has the DNA TGTGCTCTTGGGGGACGACAGGGCTTTACTGGGGGATACGGGGCCAAACTCATCTTT. This translates into CALGGRQGFTGGYGAKLIF.